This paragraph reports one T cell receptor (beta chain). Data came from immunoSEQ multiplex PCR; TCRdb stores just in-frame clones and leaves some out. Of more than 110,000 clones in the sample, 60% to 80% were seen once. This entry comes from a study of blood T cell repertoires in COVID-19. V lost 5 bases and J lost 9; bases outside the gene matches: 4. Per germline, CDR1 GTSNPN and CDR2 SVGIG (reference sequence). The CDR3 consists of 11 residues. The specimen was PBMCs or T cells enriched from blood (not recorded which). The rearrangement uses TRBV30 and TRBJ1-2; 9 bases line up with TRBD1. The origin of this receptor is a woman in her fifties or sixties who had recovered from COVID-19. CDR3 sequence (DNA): TGTGCCTGGGGCACAGGGGGCAGCTACACCTTC. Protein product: CAWGTGGSYTF.